This entry describes one TCR beta chain. As yet, its antigen is unknown. V was clipped by 4 bases and J by 1 base, with 7 bases between them. This CDR3 is 12 amino acids long. Germline CDR1 reads SQVTM; CDR2 reads ANQGSEA. Only in-frame clones appear in the TCRdb table, and some are missing; sequencing was by immunoSEQ multiplex PCR. The top ten clones hold approximately 0.3% of a sample with around 580,000 clones, 95% to 98% of them seen once. Terminally differentiated effector memory CD45RA+ cells were excluded by CCR7 positive selection of CD45RO-negative cells. The data derive from a study of shared clonotypes between healthy human individuals. Study results and limitations: In contrast to clonotypes shared by all four donors, non-shared clonotypes had lower generation probabilities.

This receptor was taken from a man aged 25 to 40 in good health. Sequencing was done on a sample of naive CD8+ T cells sorted from blood. The chain combines TRBV29-1 with TRBJ1-1, with unresolved D. The CDR3 loop reads CSVGLGNTEAFF. CDR3 DNA sequence: TGCAGCGTTGGTCTGGGGAACACTGAAGCTTTCTTT.